The clone carrying this TCR beta chain was seen a few times. Its target is unknown. This sample is drawn from a study of identical twins. General study results and limits: Some out-of-frame alpha sequences were shared by twins, and these showed excess low generation probability.

TCRdb redid the calling of the 5' RACE reads with MiXCR, one entry per CDR3 protein. Seen here are fewer than 550,000 distinct CDR3 sequences, 12% to 15% observed once, and the top ten hold roughly 0.43%. Looked up from germline, CDR1 is SGHVS and CDR2 is FQNEAQ. Trimming took off 6 bases at V and 0 bases at J, with 12 bases between the two ends. The CDR3 is 15 amino acids. The same specimen was also included in a second study, on yellow fever vaccine responses in identical twins.

This TCR derives from a woman aged 18-29 years in good health. This sequence joins TRBV7-8 and TRBJ2-1, with D possibly matching TRBD1 (6 bases). Sequenced: CD4+ T cells sorted from blood. The CDR3 sequence is CASSRQENSYNEQFF. As DNA, the CDR3 is TGTGCCAGCAGTCGACAGGAAAACTCCTACAATGAGCAGTTCTTC.